One and the same sample provided the 18 T cell receptor beta chains below, sequenced in a study of cytomegalovirus exposure and HLA in healthy donors. The protocol was immunoSEQ multiplex PCR, while the TCRdb copy is restricted to in-frame clones and leaves out a portion. The sample comprises around 240,000 clones, about 90% of which are singletons, and less than 0.4% rests with the top ten. The sample taken for sequencing was PBMCs. The source is a woman aged 18 to 35 in good health and CMV-seronegative.

This clone was recorded only once. The rearrangement joins TRBV2 to TRBJ2-5; the D gene is possibly TRBD2 (7 bases). The V gene's germline CDR1 is SNHLY and CDR2 FYNNEI. CDR3 size: 13 residues. The germline V and J ends were trimmed by 1 base and 8 bases, with 11 bases remaining between them. The DNA of the CDR3 is TGTGCCAGCAGTGAAGTGGGGGGGCAAACCCAGTACTTC. It encodes CASSEVGGQTQYF.

The chain carries TRBV11-3 and TRBJ2-1; no reliable D call. This CDR3 is 16 amino acids long. Trimming removed 5 bases at V and 6 bases at J, with 20 bases between. Germline V gene sequence: CDR1 SGHNT, CDR2 YENEEA. For the CDR3, the DNA is TGTGCCAGCAGCCTATCCTCCACTGTCCGTAGCAATGAGCAGTTCTTC. The encoded protein is CASSLSSTVRSNEQFF.

The chain joins TRBV7-2 to TRBJ1-6, with 7 bases identical to TRBD1. Germline V gives CDR1 SGHTA, CDR2 FQGNSA. V shed 5 bases, J shed 8 bases, and the junction held 9 bases outside the gene matches. This CDR3 region has 15 residues. The CDR3 sequence: CASSILRQGDSPLHF. In DNA form, the CDR3 reads TGTGCCAGCAGCATATTACGACAGGGAGATTCACCCCTCCACTTT.

This clone was counted a few times. The chain is built from TRBV19 and TRBJ1-5, with TRBD1 identical over 7 bases. The germline V gene has CDR1 LNHDA and CDR2 SQIVND (reference sequence). CDR3 length: 14 residues. V trimming: 7 bases; J trimming: 2 bases; junction bases outside the gene matches: 5. The chain's CDR3 is CASTLDRGNQPQHF. CDR3 DNA sequence: TGTGCCAGTACCCTCGACAGGGGCAATCAGCCCCAGCATTTT.

The genes are TRBV4-3 and TRBJ1-2; the D is unclear. This CDR3 has 13 residues. V lost 0 bases, J lost 4 bases, and 6 bases lay in between. Germline lookup yields CDR1 LGHNA and CDR2 YSLEER. The CDR3 reads CASSQDPSYGYTF. The CDR3 DNA reads TGCGCCAGCAGCCAAGATCCCAGCTATGGCTACACCTTC.

This chain connects TRBV11-2 to TRBJ2-7; the match to TRBD1 covers 8 bases. The V and J ends lost 4 bases and 2 bases, in that order; junction bases with no gene match: 10. The CDR3 runs 16 residues. Germline CDR1 SGHAT, CDR2 FQNNGV. The CDR3 DNA is TGTGCCAGCAGCTACAGCCCGGGACAGGCCGCCTACGAGCAGTACTTC. Its translation is CASSYSPGQAAYEQYF.

The chain recombines TRBV7-2 with TRBJ1-1, with D perhaps TRBD1 (6 bases). The CDR3 is made up of 17 amino acids. V gave up 5 bases and J gave up 0 bases, with 19 bases separating them. CDR1 is SGHTA and CDR2 is FQGNSA in the germline V gene. The CDR3 nucleotides read TGTGCCAGCAGCCCGGAGAATGAACAGGGTATGAACACTGAAGCTTTCTTT. It is translated as CASSPENEQGMNTEAFF.

J is TRBJ1-2 and V is TRBV2; maybe TRBD1 (5 bases). V lost 4 bases, J lost 2 bases, and 8 bases lay in between. The germline gives CDR1 SNHLY, CDR2 FYNNEI. CDR3 length: 13 amino acids. CDR3 nucleotides: TGTGCCAGCAGTGTACAGGAAAACTATGGCTACACCTTC. Residues: CASSVQENYGYTF.

CDR3 in DNA: TGTGCCATCAGTGAGCCGGGACAGGGGGCTGCGGGCACTGAAGCTTTCTTT. This gives the protein CAISEPGQGAAGTEAFF. J is TRBJ1-1 and V is TRBV10-3, with 12 bases identical to TRBD1. This CDR3 region has 17 residues. The germline V gene encodes CDR1 ENHRY and CDR2 SYGVKD. The V and J ends lost 2 bases and 4 bases, in that order; junction bases with no gene match: 8.

There are a few counts of this clone. The rearrangement links TRBV7-8 to TRBJ1-5; D may be TRBD1 (6 bases). CDR1 and CDR2 from the germline V gene are SGHVS and FQNEAQ. Trimming stripped 5 bases from V and 3 bases from J, with 11 bases between. The CDR3 length is 14 residues. The CDR3 DNA sequence: TGTGCCAGCAGCGTTCACAGGGACAATCAGCCCCAGCATTTT. Protein sequence: CASSVHRDNQPQHF.

As regards this clone: Other DNA sequences within the sample encode an identical CDR3. The rearrangement links TRBV6-5 to TRBJ1-1; D is unclear. This CDR3 has 14 amino acids. CDR1 is MNHEY and CDR2 is SVGAGI in the germline V gene. V was shortened by 0 bases and J by 1 base, with 6 bases between the two germline ends. CDR3: CASSYSAANTEAFF. As DNA, the CDR3 is TGTGCCAGCAGTTACTCGGCGGCGAACACTGAAGCTTTCTTT.

The genes are TRBV5-1 and TRBJ2-1, with 11 bases fitting TRBD2. J gave up 4 bases and V 4 bases, and 4 bases lay outside the gene matches. Germline V lookup: CDR1 SGHRS, CDR2 YFSETQ. This CDR3 contains 15 residues. CDR3 bases: TGCGCCAGCAGCCTAGCGGGGGGCGTTTACAATGAGCAGTTCTTC. Its translation: CASSLAGGVYNEQFF.

The V and J genes are TRBV30 and TRBJ2-7; D is possibly TRBD2 (6 bases). Germline CDR1 and CDR2: GTSNPN and SVGIG (reference sequence). V was trimmed by 1 base and J by 0 bases, leaving 19 bases between them. The CDR3 has 17 residues. Here the CDR3 DNA reads TGTGCCTGGAGTGGAGCTCAGTGGGACTTGCCCTCCTACGAGCAGTACTTC. Protein: CAWSGAQWDLPSYEQYF.

V is TRBV6-1 and J is TRBJ1-3, with 8 bases aligning to TRBD1. Looked up from germline, CDR1 is MNHNS and CDR2 is SASEGT. This CDR3 region has 14 residues. With V trimmed by 6 bases and J by 0 bases, 1 base remained unmatched. The DNA of the CDR3 is TGTGCCAGCAGCCAGGGGGCCTCTGGAAACACCATATATTTT. This encodes CASSQGASGNTIYF.

This chain joins TRBV11-2 and TRBJ2-7, with a tentative D call TRBD2 (5 bases). V dropped 3 bases and J dropped 4 bases, with 13 bases sitting between them. CDR1 and CDR2 from the germline V gene are SGHAT and FQNNGV. This CDR3 spans 14 amino acids. CDR3 region: CASSFPGWRYEQYF. The CDR3 region has the DNA TGTGCCAGCAGCTTCCCGGGGTGGCGGTACGAGCAGTACTTC.

The chain joins TRBV28 to TRBJ2-2; D is possibly TRBD2 (6 bases). Germline values: CDR1 MDHEN, CDR2 SYDVKM. V was cut by 6 bases and J by 6 bases, with 14 bases left in between. The CDR3 totals 14 residues. Written as DNA, the CDR3 is TGTGCCAGCAGGAGGGCGGGGCTAGCCGGGGAGCTGTTTTTT. Its protein is CASRRAGLAGELFF.

This clone appeared a single time. The chain joins TRBV4-3 to TRBJ1-1; D might be TRBD1 (5 bases). Germline CDR1 reads LGHNA; CDR2 reads YSLEER. V lost 4 bases and J lost 6, with 18 bases in between. The CDR3 covers 15 residues. The DNA for the CDR3 is TGCGCCAGCAGCCGAACGGCGGGGGAAGGCCCTGAAGCTTTCTTT. Translated: CASSRTAGEGPEAFF.

The rearrangement uses TRBV4-3 and TRBJ2-5, with D perhaps TRBD1 (6 bases). This CDR3 is built from 14 residues. Trimming left V 2 bases short and J 0 bases short, with 7 bases between. Looked up from germline, CDR1 is LGHNA and CDR2 is YSLEER. The CDR3 bases are TGCGCCAGCAGCCAACAGGGGAACCAAGAGACCCAGTACTTC. Protein product: CASSQQGNQETQYF.